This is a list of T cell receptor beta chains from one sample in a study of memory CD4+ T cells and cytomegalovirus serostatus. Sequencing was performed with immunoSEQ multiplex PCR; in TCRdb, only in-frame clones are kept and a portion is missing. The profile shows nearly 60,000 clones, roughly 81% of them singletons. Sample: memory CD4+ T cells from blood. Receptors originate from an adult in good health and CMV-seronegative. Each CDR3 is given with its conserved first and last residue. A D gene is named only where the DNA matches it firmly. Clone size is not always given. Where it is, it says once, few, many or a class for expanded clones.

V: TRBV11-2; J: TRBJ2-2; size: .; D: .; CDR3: CASSLDRRIGELFF; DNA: TGTGCCAGCAGCTTAGATAGGAGGATTGGGGAGCTGTTTTTT
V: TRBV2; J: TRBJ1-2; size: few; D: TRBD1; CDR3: CASAGTGEYGYTF; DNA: TGTGCCAGCGCCGGGACAGGGGAGTATGGCTACACCTTC
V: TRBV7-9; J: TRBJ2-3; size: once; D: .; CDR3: CASSFGQSTDTQYF; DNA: TGTGCCAGCAGCTTCGGACAGAGCACAGATACGCAGTATTTT
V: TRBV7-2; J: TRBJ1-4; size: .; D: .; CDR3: CASSSSRVRSRDEKLFF; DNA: TGTGCCAGCAGCTCCAGCAGGGTACGAAGCCGAGATGAAAAACTGTTTTTT
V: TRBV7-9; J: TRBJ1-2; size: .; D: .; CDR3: CASSLGTGNYGYTF; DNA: TGTGCCAGCAGCTTAGGTACGGGGAACTATGGCTACACCTTC
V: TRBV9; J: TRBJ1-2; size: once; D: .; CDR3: CASSPGGSRRSKDGYTF; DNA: TGTGCCAGCAGCCCTGGAGGGAGCCGGCGGTCTAAGGATGGCTACACCTTC
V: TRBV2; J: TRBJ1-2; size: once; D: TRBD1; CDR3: CASSRDRPSSGYTF; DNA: TGTGCCAGCAGCAGGGACAGGCCCTCGAGTGGCTACACCTTC
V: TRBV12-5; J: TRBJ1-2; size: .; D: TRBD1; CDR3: CASDKGTERNGYTF; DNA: TGTGCTAGTGATAAAGGGACAGAGAGAAATGGCTACACCTTC
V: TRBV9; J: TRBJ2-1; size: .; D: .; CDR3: CASSAQWGASSYNEQFF; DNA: TGTGCCAGCAGCGCACAATGGGGGGCTAGCTCCTACAATGAGCAGTTCTTC
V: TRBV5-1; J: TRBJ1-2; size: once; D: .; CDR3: CASSSGEIGGYTF; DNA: TGCGCCAGCAGCTCCGGGGAGATCGGCGGCTACACCTTC
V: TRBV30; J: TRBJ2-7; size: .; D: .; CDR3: CAWSEEAGTLSYEQYF; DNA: TGTGCCTGGTCAGAAGAGGCCGGGACTCTTTCCTACGAGCAGTACTTC
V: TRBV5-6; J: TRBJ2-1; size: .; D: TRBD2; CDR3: CASSFPSGSYNEQFF; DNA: TGTGCCAGCAGCTTCCCTAGCGGGAGTTACAATGAGCAGTTCTTC
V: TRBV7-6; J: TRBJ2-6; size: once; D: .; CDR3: CASSPMTSGANVLTF; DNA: TGTGCCAGCAGCCCTATGACCTCTGGGGCCAACGTCCTGACTTTC
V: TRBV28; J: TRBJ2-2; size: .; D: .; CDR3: CASSFRSRGPVGELFF; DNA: TGTGCCAGCAGTTTTCGTTCTAGAGGGCCGGTGGGGGAGCTGTTTTTT
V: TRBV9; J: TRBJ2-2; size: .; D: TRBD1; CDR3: CASSGGQDNTGELFF; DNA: TGTGCCAGCAGCGGGGGACAGGACAACACCGGGGAGCTGTTTTTT
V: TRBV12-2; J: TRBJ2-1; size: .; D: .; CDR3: CASRPGLAGAGNDNEQFF; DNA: TGTGCAAGTCGGCCTGGTCTAGCGGGAGCGGGAAACGACAATGAGCAGTTCTTC
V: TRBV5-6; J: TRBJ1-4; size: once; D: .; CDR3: CASSMRANEKLFF; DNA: TGTGCCAGCAGCATGCGGGCTAATGAAAAACTGTTTTTT
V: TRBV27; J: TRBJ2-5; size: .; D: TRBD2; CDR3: CASSRRGGGETQYF; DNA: TGTGCCAGCAGTCGACGCGGCGGGGGGGAGACCCAGTACTTC
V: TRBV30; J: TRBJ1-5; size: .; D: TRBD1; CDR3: CAWSSGQGRRPQHF; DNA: TGTGCCTGGAGCTCGGGACAGGGGCGACGGCCCCAGCATTTT
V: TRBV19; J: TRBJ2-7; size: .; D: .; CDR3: CASSIEDWGSYEQYF; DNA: TGTGCCAGTAGTATAGAGGACTGGGGATCCTACGAGCAGTACTTC
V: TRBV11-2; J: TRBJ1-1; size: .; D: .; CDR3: CASSLGGLGSAFF; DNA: TGTGCCAGCAGCTTAGGAGGGTTAGGATCAGCTTTCTTT
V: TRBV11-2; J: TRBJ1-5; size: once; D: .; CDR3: CASSLDSGWNQPQHF; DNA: TGTGCCAGCAGCTTAGATTCAGGGTGGAATCAGCCCCAGCATTTT
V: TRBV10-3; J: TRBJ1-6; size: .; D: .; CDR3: CAISRSPDSPLHF; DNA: TGTGCCATCAGCCGGAGTCCGGATTCACCCCTCCACTTT
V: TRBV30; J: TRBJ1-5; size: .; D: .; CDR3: CAWSLGTYSNQPQHF; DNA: TGTGCCTGGAGTCTAGGCACCTATAGCAATCAGCCCCAGCATTTT
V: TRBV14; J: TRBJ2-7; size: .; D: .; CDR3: CASSQASVKAYEQYF; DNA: TGTGCCAGCAGCCAAGCGAGCGTCAAGGCCTACGAGCAGTACTTC
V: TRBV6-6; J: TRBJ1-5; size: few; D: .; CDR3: CASSREFNQPQHF; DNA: TGTGCCAGCAGCCGGGAATTCAATCAGCCCCAGCATTTT
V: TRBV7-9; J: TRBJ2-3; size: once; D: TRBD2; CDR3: CASSPGAGADTQYF; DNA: TGTGCCAGCAGCCCCGGGGCGGGAGCAGATACGCAGTATTTT
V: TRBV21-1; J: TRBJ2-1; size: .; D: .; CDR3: CASSGLTGVVAEQFF; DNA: TGTGCCAGCAGCGGGTTGACGGGAGTGGTTGCTGAGCAGTTCTTC
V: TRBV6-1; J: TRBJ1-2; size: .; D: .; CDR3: CASSSTRGGYTF; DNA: TGTGCCAGCAGTTCGACTCGAGGGGGCTACACCTTC
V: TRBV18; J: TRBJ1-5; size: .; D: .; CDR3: CASSPQGKVQPQHF; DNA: TGTGCCAGCTCACCTCAGGGGAAGGTGCAGCCCCAGCATTTT
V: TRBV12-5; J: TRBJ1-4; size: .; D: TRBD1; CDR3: CASGFLPGQGAREKLFF; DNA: TGTGCTAGTGGTTTCTTACCCGGACAGGGGGCGCGTGAAAAACTGTTTTTT
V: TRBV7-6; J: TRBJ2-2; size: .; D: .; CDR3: CASSVRWSGPTGELFF; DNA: TGTGCCAGCAGCGTGAGATGGTCAGGCCCAACCGGGGAGCTGTTTTTT
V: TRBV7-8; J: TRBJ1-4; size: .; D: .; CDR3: CASSPYISGEKLFF; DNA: TGTGCCAGCAGCCCCTACATAAGCGGTGAAAAACTGTTTTTT
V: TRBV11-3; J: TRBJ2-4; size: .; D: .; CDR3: CASRPGQIKNIQYF; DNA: TGTGCCAGCAGACCCGGGCAGATCAAAAACATTCAGTACTTC
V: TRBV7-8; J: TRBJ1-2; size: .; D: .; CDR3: CASSLVGGSKSYGYTF; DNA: TGTGCCAGCAGCTTAGTCGGGGGAAGTAAATCCTATGGCTACACCTTC
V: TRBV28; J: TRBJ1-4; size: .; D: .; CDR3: CASSLWGATNEKLFF; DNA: TGTGCCAGCAGTTTATGGGGGGCAACTAATGAAAAACTGTTTTTT
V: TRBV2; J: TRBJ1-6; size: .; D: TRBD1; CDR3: CASSLWTGRENSPLHF; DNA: TGTGCCAGCAGTCTCTGGACAGGTCGTGAGAATTCACCCCTCCACTTT